What follows are 29 T cell receptor beta chains derived from one specimen sequenced in a study of regulatory T cells in long-lasting Graves disease. To make TCR beta libraries, researchers used iRepertoire HTBI primers and Arm-PCR of CDR3 regions. In TCRdb, the multiplex PCR reads were re-called with MiXCR into one record per CDR3 protein. The table records about 470,000 distinct CDR3 sequences, around 21% of them present only once. Time point given: persistent/refractory GD, antithyroid drugs over 5 years with positive TRAb. The TCR library was made from RNA that had been extracted from PBMCs in TRIzol. The source was peripheral blood mononuclear cells (PBMCs), collected when the disease was refractory, from a patient treated with antithyroid drugs. These TCRs come from a female donor with Graves disease.

This clonotype was seen more than once but under ten times. This chain connects TRBV28 to TRBJ2-1; 14 bases fit TRBD2. The CDR3 spans 14 residues. Per the germline V gene, CDR1 is MDHEN and CDR2 is SYDVKM. J gave up 7 bases and V 9 bases, and 5 bases lay outside the gene matches. CDR3 DNA sequence: TGTGCCAGAGGACTAGCGGGAGGCGAAAATGAGCAGTTCTTC. Its protein product is CARGLAGGENEQFF.

V is TRBV28 and J is TRBJ2-7; no firm D call. The germline V gene encodes CDR1 MDHEN and CDR2 SYDVKM. This CDR3 region has 14 residues. V gave up 5 bases and J gave up 6 bases, with 17 bases separating them. CDR3 DNA: TGTGCCAGCAGTCTCCTGTTACTCCCGGGCGAGCAGTACTTC. This sequence encodes CASSLLLLPGEQYF.

This clonotype was seen a few times. The CDR3, as DNA: TGTGCCATCAGGGAGACCCTAGTGTCTAGCACAGATACGCAGTATTTT. Amino acids: CAIRETLVSSTDTQYF. The chain couples TRBV10-3 to TRBJ2-3; D not resolved. Looked up from germline, CDR1 is ENHRY and CDR2 is SYGVKD. The CDR3 sequence is 16 residues long. The V end was cut by 6 bases, the J end by 0 bases, with 16 bases between.

The table lists this clonotype with many counts. The chain uses TRBV27 and TRBJ2-7; D tentatively reads TRBD1 or TRBD2 (5 bases each). The CDR3 contains 14 residues. V lost 5 bases to trimming and J lost 4 bases, with 15 bases between them. Germline-derived CDR1 and CDR2 are MNHEY and SMNVEV (reference sequence). In DNA form, the CDR3 reads TGTGCCAGCAGTCCCGGGGCCCAATCTTACGAGCAGTACTTC. Translated: CASSPGAQSYEQYF.

This clonotype was observed once. This may arise from a read error, as a much more abundant clone is one base away. This chain connects TRBV3-1 to TRBJ2-2; D may be TRBD2 (6 bases). This CDR3 spans 16 amino acids. Germline values: CDR1 LGHDT, CDR2 YNNKEL (reference sequence). The CDR3 here is CASNQDALAYTGELFF. The CDR3 DNA reads TGTGCCAGCAACCAAGATGCCCTAGCGTACACCGGGGAGCTGTTTTTT.

In its sample, this clonotype was seen many times. The chain has TRBV20-1 and TRBJ1-5, with D perhaps matching TRBD1 (5 bases). The CDR3 spans 16 residues. CDR1 is DFQATT, CDR2 SNEGSKA, per germline (reference sequence). V lost 5 bases, J lost 4 bases, and 21 bases lay in between. Here the CDR3 reads CSALFGAPGRNQPQHF. The CDR3 region has the DNA TGCAGTGCTTTGTTCGGGGCCCCCGGGCGGAATCAGCCCCAGCATTTT.

At least ten counts were recorded for this clonotype. The V call is TRBV2, the J call TRBJ2-5; weak D call: TRBD1 (5 bases). Germline lookup yields CDR1 SNHLY and CDR2 FYNNEI. The ends were cut back, 10 bases at V and 1 base at J, with 13 bases in the middle. This CDR3 is built from 13 residues. CDR3 sequence reads: CATQRQTQETQYF. DNA for the CDR3: TGTGCCACCCAAAGACAGACCCAAGAGACCCAGTACTTC. The variable domain in full, completed from reference TRBV2 and TRBJ2-5, reads EPEVTQTPSHQVTQMGQEVILRCVPISNHLYFYWYRQILGQKVEFLVSFYNNEISEKSEIFDDQFSVERPDGSNFTLKIRSTKLEDSAMYFCATQRQTQETQYFGPGTRLLVL.

This clonotype was detected only a few times. The chain recombines TRBV19 with TRBJ1-1; D uncertain. This CDR3 has 13 residues. The germline V and J ends were trimmed by 9 bases and 4 bases, with 15 bases remaining between them. Germline V CDR1 and CDR2: LNHDA, SQIVND (reference sequence). Here the CDR3 reads CASRPNHGTEAFF. CDR3 nucleotide sequence: TGTGCCAGCAGACCGAACCACGGCACTGAAGCTTTCTTT.

This clonotype was counted between two and nine times. The gene calls are TRBV6-1 and TRBJ2-7; D is possibly TRBD1 (5 bases). Germline lookup yields CDR1 MNHNS and CDR2 SASEGT. V was shortened by 5 bases and J by 0 bases, with 14 bases between the two germline ends. CDR3 size: 15 residues. This CDR3 is CASSLQGKSSYEQYF. CDR3 DNA: TGTGCCAGCAGTCTTCAGGGCAAGAGCTCCTACGAGCAGTACTTC.

At least ten counts were recorded for this clonotype. The chain couples TRBV29-1 to TRBJ2-6; D unresolved. Germline CDR1 is SQVTM and CDR2 is ANQGSEA. Trimming left V 6 bases short and J 0 bases short, with 9 bases between. The CDR3 runs 14 residues. The CDR3 region has the DNA TGCAGCGTCCAAAGGGCCTCTGGGGCCAACGTCCTGACTTTC. Amino acid sequence: CSVQRASGANVLTF.

In this sample, this clonotype turned up once. A single base separates this from a much larger clone, so it may be a read error. The CDR3 coding sequence is TGTGCCAGCAGCTTATATTTTATAGTTGGTTGGGGACCCAGTTACACCTTC. It codes for CASSLYFIVGWGPSYTF. The gene calls are TRBV7-9 and TRBJ1-2, with D possibly TRBD1 on 5 matching bases. V was shortened by 2 bases and J by 11 bases, with 27 bases between the two germline ends. Looked up from germline, CDR1 is SEHNR and CDR2 is FQNEAQ (reference sequence). The CDR3 has 17 residues.

This clonotype was found many times. The chain joins TRBV3-1 to TRBJ2-5; the D call may be TRBD1 or TRBD2 (6 bases each). This CDR3 is 14 amino acids long. Germline lookup yields CDR1 LGHDT and CDR2 YNNKEL (reference sequence). Trimming stripped 4 bases from V and 5 bases from J, with 14 bases between. The CDR3 DNA is TGTGCCAGCAGCCCTTTCGGGGGCTGGGAGACCCAGTACTTC. Translation gives CASSPFGGWETQYF.

This clonotype was observed at least ten times. This CDR3 reads CASRGFGGGNQPQHF. CDR3 DNA: TGTGCCAGCAGGGGGTTTGGGGGCGGCAATCAGCCCCAGCATTTT. The V call is TRBV2, the J call TRBJ1-5, with TRBD1 as a possible D gene (6 bases). The CDR3 covers 15 residues. V lost 6 bases and J 2 bases, leaving 14 bases between the germline ends. CDR1 and CDR2 from the germline V gene are SNHLY and FYNNEI.

This clonotype was seen a few times. The J gene is TRBJ2-2, the V gene TRBV11-2; D is ambiguous. From germline, CDR1 is SGHAT and CDR2 FQNNGV. This CDR3 spans 19 amino acids. Deletions cut 5 bases from V and 0 bases from J, with 22 bases between. The CDR3 reads CASSTLLMKVEPNTGELFF. In DNA form, the CDR3 reads TGTGCCAGCAGCACGCTTCTTATGAAGGTAGAGCCGAACACCGGGGAGCTGTTTTTT.

The rearrangement joins TRBV19 to TRBJ2-2; 10 bases are shared with TRBD2. This CDR3 is built from 16 residues. Germline CDR1 and CDR2: LNHDA and SQIVND (reference sequence). V lost 3 bases to trimming and J lost 6 bases; unmatched junction nucleotides: 7. The CDR3 here is CASSMLAGGGPGELFF. CDR3 DNA: TGTGCCAGTAGTATGTTAGCGGGAGGAGGGCCCGGGGAGCTGTTTTTT.

This clonotype appeared a few times. This chain uses TRBV4-1 with TRBJ1-4; D gene unclear. The CDR3 spans 14 residues. Germline V gene sequence: CDR1 MGHRA, CDR2 YSYEKL. Trimming cost V 1 base and J 6 bases, with 9 bases left between them. The chain's CDR3 is CASSQGRFDEKLFF. DNA of the CDR3: TGCGCCAGCAGCCAAGGAAGGTTCGATGAAAAACTGTTTTTT.

This clonotype has only a few counts. The CDR3 region is CASSFQNSPLHF. CDR3 DNA: TGTGCCAGCAGTTTTCAAAACTCACCCCTCCACTTT. V gene TRBV28 combines with J gene TRBJ1-6; no clear D. V lost 3 bases, J lost 10 bases, and 7 bases lay in between. This CDR3 comprises 12 residues. Germline V CDR1 and CDR2: MDHEN, SYDVKM. Full variable domain (remainder filled in from reference TRBV28 and TRBJ1-6): DVKVTQSSRYLVKRTGEKVFLECVQDMDHENMFWYRQDPGLGLRLIYFSYDVKMKEKGDIPEGYSVSREKKERFSLILESASTNQTSMYLCASSFQNSPLHFGNGTRLTVT.

The J gene is TRBJ1-1, the V gene TRBV6-5; no clear D. V was cut by 2 bases and J by 5 bases, with 6 bases left in between. Germline V gene sequence: CDR1 MNHEY, CDR2 SVGAGI. This CDR3 comprises 12 residues. CDR3 amino acids: CASSYSETEAFF. CDR3 in DNA: TGTGCCAGCAGTTACAGTGAAACTGAAGCTTTCTTT.

The V call is TRBV14, the J call TRBJ1-1; the D gene is possibly TRBD1 (5 bases). V lost 1 base, J lost 5 bases, and 11 bases lay in between. Per germline, CDR1 SGHDN and CDR2 FVKESK. The CDR3 is 14 amino acids. The CDR3 loop is CASSQALGVTEAFF. Written as DNA, the CDR3 is TGTGCCAGCAGCCAAGCATTAGGGGTAACTGAAGCTTTCTTT. The variable domain in full, with the rest retrieved from reference TRBV14 and TRBJ1-1, is EAGVTQFPSHSVIEKGQTVTLRCDPISGHDNLYWYRRVMGKEIKFLLHFVKESKQDESGMPNNRFLAERTGGTYSTLKVQPAELEDSGVYFCASSQALGVTEAFFGQGTRLTVV.

The chain employs TRBV11-3 and TRBJ2-3, with D possibly TRBD2 on 5 matching bases. The CDR3 is made up of 16 amino acids. Germline V gene sequence: CDR1 SGHNT, CDR2 YENEEA. V was cut by 5 bases and J by 4 bases, with 19 bases left in between. DNA of the CDR3: TGTGCCAGCAGCCCGGGGTTCGGGGATCCCTCAGATACGCAGTATTTT. Protein product: CASSPGFGDPSDTQYF.

There are many counts of this clonotype. The chain recombines TRBV2 with TRBJ2-7; TRBD2 matches at 8 bases. Germline V CDR1 and CDR2: SNHLY, FYNNEI. V trimming: 4 bases; J trimming: 8 bases; junction bases outside the gene matches: 4. This CDR3 is 12 amino acids long. CDR3 loop: CASSATSEKQYF. The CDR3 DNA sequence: TGTGCCAGCAGTGCGACTAGCGAAAAGCAGTACTTC.

The rearrangement links TRBV27 to TRBJ2-3, with D perhaps TRBD2 (5 bases). CDR3 size: 15 residues. Germline V CDR1 and CDR2: MNHEY, SMNVEV (reference sequence). V was shortened by 5 bases and J by 6 bases, with 18 bases between the two germline ends. This CDR3 reads CASSPYVARGDTQYF. CDR3 sequence (DNA): TGTGCCAGCAGTCCTTATGTGGCCCGAGGGGATACGCAGTATTTT.

This clonotype has more than one count but fewer than ten. The CDR3 nucleotides are TGTGCCAGCAGCTTTGGCTCAGGGGGCTCCTACGAGCAGTACTTC. Residues: CASSFGSGGSYEQYF. This chain links TRBV11-2 with TRBJ2-7; 7 bases match TRBD1. CDR1 and CDR2 from the germline V gene are SGHAT and FQNNGV. The V segment lost 3 bases and the J segment 0 bases; nucleotides outside the gene matches: 5. The CDR3 sequence is 15 residues long.

This clonotype was seen ten or more times. This chain connects TRBV6-9 to TRBJ1-2; weak D call: TRBD1 (6 bases). The V end lost 3 bases, the J end lost 13 bases, and 21 bases lay between the germline ends. Germline V gene lookup returns CDR1 MNHGY and CDR2 SVAAGI. The CDR3 extends over 14 amino acids. The CDR3 nucleotides read TGTGCCAGCAGTTACTCGAATGTCAGGGGAGTCTCCACCTTC. Residues: CASSYSNVRGVSTF.

J is TRBJ2-2 and V is TRBV4-3; the match to TRBD2 covers 8 bases. The germline V gene has CDR1 LGHNA and CDR2 YSLEER. The CDR3 spans 18 residues. After removal of 5 bases from V and 0 bases from J, the junction contained 11 bases not matched to a gene. The CDR3, as DNA: TGCGCCAGCAGCGGGGGTACGGGAGGGTTCGCGAACACCGGGGAGCTGTTTTTT. This encodes CASSGGTGGFANTGELFF.

This chain joins TRBV29-1 and TRBJ2-7; 11 bases map to TRBD2. V lost 1 base to trimming and J lost 7 bases; unmatched junction nucleotides: 6. CDR1 and CDR2 (germline): SQVTM, ANQGSEA. CDR3 size: 14 residues. The DNA of the CDR3 is TGCAGCGTTGAAGGGGTTAGCGGGAGGGGGGAGCAGTACTTC. Translation gives CSVEGVSGRGEQYF.

This clonotype was seen more than once but under ten times. The chain joins TRBV20-1 to TRBJ2-7; D not certain. V lost 0 bases and J lost 3, with 15 bases in between. The CDR3 spans 15 residues. Per germline, CDR1 DFQATT and CDR2 SNEGSKA (reference sequence). CDR3 DNA sequence: TGCAGTGCTAGAGATCCTTGGGCTCCGGACTACGAGCAGTACTTC. Its translation: CSARDPWAPDYEQYF.

The rearrangement joins TRBV19 to TRBJ1-1; D is possibly TRBD1 (5 bases). Germline V lookup: CDR1 LNHDA, CDR2 SQIVND (reference sequence). V was trimmed by 7 bases and J by 1 base, leaving 10 bases between them. The CDR3 length is 13 residues. This CDR3 is CASIGGTNTEAFF. In DNA, the CDR3 is TGTGCCAGTATCGGAGGGACGAACACTGAAGCTTTCTTT.

A few counts support this clonotype. The V and J genes are TRBV29-1 and TRBJ1-3; D gene ambiguous. CDR3 length equals 13 residues. V lost 7 bases, J lost 3 bases, and 13 bases lay in between. Looked up from germline, CDR1 is SQVTM and CDR2 is ANQGSEA. In nucleotides, the CDR3 is TGCAGCGCAGAGAATGTTAATGGAAACACCATATATTTT. Its translation: CSAENVNGNTIYF.